This T cell receptor beta chain was identified in a study of OX40 agonist ivuxolimab in advanced cancers. CDR3 length: 16 amino acids. Per germline, CDR1 SGHRS and CDR2 YFSETQ. The V and J ends lost 1 base and 2 bases, in that order; junction bases with no gene match: 2. To note about this clone: The target antigen is unknown.

The study's findings and limits: Some of the lowest clonal expansion was seen in partial responders at 0.1-3.0 mg/kg.

Here immunoSEQ multiplex PCR was the method, and the copy in TCRdb shows in-frame clones only, minus some. The data show nearly 80,000 clones, roughly four fifths seen once. This sequence originates from an adult with an advanced solid tumor such as melanoma, head and neck, liver or kidney cancer. The chain is built from TRBV5-1 and TRBJ2-5; TRBD2 agrees at 13 bases. Here the sequenced sample was CD4+ or CD8+ T cells sorted from blood, taken in a trial of the OX40 agonist ivuxolimab. CDR3 coding DNA: TGCGCCAGCAGCTTGTCGACTAGCGGGGGGCAAGAGACCCAGTACTTC. Translating it yields CASSLSTSGGQETQYF.